The sequence of this T cell receptor beta chain was determined in a study of T cell responses to AZD1222 COVID-19 vaccine. Study observations and caveats: Close to half of spike-specific TCRs reportedly recognize unmutated variant regions. Repertoires were obtained solely post-peak T cell response. Baseline antibody screening turned up just a handful of seropositive AZD1222 recipients.

Only in-frame clones appear in the TCRdb table, and some are missing; sequencing was by immunoSEQ multiplex PCR. Seen here are about 93,000 clones, roughly 86% observed once, and the top ten hold roughly 2.8%. CDR3 length equals 17 residues. V was pared by 3 bases and J by 1 base, with 10 bases of the junction left unmatched. Germline V gene data show CDR1 as GTSNPN and CDR2 as SVGIG (reference sequence). As to this clone: The target antigen is unknown.

Material: peripheral blood, obtained on day 0 of MenACWY control vaccination. This receptor was taken from an adult in good health. V usage is TRBV30 and J usage is TRBJ1-1, with TRBD1 identical over 11 bases. The CDR3 region has the DNA TGTGCCTGGAGGGGGGACAGGGGGTTTCCCTCGAACACTGAAGCTTTCTTT. Its protein is CAWRGDRGFPSNTEAFF.